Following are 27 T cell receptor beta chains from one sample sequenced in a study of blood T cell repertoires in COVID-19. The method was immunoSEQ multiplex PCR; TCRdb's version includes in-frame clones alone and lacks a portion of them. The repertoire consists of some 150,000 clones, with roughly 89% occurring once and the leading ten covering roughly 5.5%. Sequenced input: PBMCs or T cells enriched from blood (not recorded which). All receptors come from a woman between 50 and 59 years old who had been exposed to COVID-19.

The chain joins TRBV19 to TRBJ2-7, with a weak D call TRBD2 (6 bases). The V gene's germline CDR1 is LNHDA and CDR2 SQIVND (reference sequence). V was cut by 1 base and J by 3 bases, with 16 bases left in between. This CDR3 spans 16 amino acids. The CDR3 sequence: CASSIVGPAGIYEQYF. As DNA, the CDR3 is TGTGCCAGTAGTATAGTAGGTCCTGCGGGAATCTACGAGCAGTACTTC.

The CDR3 region has the DNA TGTGCCAGCAGCCTACAGGGAGGGGACGAGCAGTACTTC. This codes for CASSLQGGDEQYF. V and J are TRBV7-9 and TRBJ2-7; possibly TRBD2 for D (7 bases). V was pared by 5 bases and J by 5 bases, with 13 bases between. Germline CDR1 is SEHNR and CDR2 is FQNEAQ (reference sequence). CDR3 size: 13 residues.

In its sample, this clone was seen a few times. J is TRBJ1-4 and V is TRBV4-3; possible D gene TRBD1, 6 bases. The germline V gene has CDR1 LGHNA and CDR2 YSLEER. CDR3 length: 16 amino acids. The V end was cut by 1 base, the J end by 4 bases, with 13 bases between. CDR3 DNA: TGCGCCAGCAGCCAAGCCACAGGGCTAAGTAATGAAAAACTGTTTTTT. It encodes CASSQATGLSNEKLFF.

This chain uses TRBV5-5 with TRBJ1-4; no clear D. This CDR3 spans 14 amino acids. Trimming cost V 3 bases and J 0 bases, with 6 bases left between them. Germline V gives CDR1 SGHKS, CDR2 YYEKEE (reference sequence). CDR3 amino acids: CASSWAPTNEKLFF. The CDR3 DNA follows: TGTGCCAGCAGCTGGGCTCCAACTAATGAAAAACTGTTTTTT.

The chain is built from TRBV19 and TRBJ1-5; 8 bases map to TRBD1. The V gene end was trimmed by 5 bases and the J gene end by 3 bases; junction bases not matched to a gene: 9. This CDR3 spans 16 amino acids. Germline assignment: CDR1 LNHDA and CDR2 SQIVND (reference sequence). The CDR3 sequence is CASSALDRALNQPQHF. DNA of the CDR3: TGTGCCAGTAGTGCCTTGGACAGGGCCCTCAATCAGCCCCAGCATTTT.

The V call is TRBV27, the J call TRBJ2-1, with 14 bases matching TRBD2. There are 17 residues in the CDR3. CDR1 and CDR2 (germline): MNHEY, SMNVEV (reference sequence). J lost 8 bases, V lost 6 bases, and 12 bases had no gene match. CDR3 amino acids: CASRRELGLAGEDEQFF. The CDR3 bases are TGTGCCAGCAGACGCGAGCTGGGACTAGCGGGAGAAGATGAGCAGTTCTTC.

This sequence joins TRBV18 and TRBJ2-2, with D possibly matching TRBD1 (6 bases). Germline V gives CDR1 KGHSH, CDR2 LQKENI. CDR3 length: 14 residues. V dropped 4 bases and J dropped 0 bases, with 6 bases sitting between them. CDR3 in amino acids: CASSRQANTGELFF. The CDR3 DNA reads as TGTGCCAGCTCACGACAGGCGAACACCGGGGAGCTGTTTTTT.

In nucleotides, the CDR3 is TGTGCCAGCCGCGGGGGGGATTACAATGAGCAGTTCTTC. Its protein product is CASRGGDYNEQFF. The chain carries TRBV18 and TRBJ2-1; the match to TRBD2 covers 9 bases. The V and J ends lost 8 bases and 4 bases, in that order; junction bases with no gene match: 3. The germline CDR1 and CDR2 sequences are KGHSH and LQKENI. The CDR3 extends over 13 amino acids. The variable domain in full, with the rest retrieved from reference TRBV18 and TRBJ2-1, is NAGVMQNPRHLVRRRGQEARLRCSPMKGHSHVYWYRQLPEEGLKFMVYLQKENIIDESGMPKERFSAEFPKEGPSILRIQQVVRGDSAAYFCASRGGDYNEQFFGPGTRLTVL.

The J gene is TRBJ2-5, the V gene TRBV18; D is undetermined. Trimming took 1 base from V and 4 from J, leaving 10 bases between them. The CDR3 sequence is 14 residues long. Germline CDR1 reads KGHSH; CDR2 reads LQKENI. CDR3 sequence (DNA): TGTGCCAGCTCACCACTGGGTCGGGTAGAGACCCAGTACTTC. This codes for CASSPLGRVETQYF.

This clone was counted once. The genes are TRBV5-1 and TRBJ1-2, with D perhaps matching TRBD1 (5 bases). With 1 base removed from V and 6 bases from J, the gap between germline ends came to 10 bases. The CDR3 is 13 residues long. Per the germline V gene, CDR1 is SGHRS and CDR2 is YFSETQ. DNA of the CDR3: TGCGCCAGCAGCTTGAGGTCAGGGCATGGCTACACCTTC. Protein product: CASSLRSGHGYTF.

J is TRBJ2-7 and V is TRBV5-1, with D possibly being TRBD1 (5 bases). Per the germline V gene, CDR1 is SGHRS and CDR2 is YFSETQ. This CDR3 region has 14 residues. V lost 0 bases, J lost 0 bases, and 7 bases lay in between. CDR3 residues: CASSLAQASYEQYF. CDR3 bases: TGCGCCAGCAGCTTGGCACAGGCCTCCTACGAGCAGTACTTC.

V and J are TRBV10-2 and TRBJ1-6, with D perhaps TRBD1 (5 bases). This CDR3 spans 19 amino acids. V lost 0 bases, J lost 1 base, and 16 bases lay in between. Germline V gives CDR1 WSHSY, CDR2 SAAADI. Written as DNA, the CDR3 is TGCGCCAGCAGTGAGTCTAGTGGGCCAGGGTCGTCCTATAATTCACCCCTCCACTTT. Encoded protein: CASSESSGPGSSYNSPLHF.

The CDR3 DNA is TGTGCCAGTAGTTTGGCGGGGATCCAAGAGACCCAGTACTTC. Its protein product is CASSLAGIQETQYF. The V call is TRBV19, the J call TRBJ2-5; perhaps TRBD2 as D (6 bases). This CDR3 spans 14 amino acids. Germline assignment: CDR1 LNHDA and CDR2 SQIVND (reference sequence). Trimming cost V 5 bases and J 1 base, with 11 bases left between them.

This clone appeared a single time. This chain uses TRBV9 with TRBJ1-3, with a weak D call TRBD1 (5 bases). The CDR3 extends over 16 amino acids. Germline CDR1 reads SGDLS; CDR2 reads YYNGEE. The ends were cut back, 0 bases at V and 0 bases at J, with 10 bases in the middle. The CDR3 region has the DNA TGTGCCAGCAGCGTAGTAGGACACAGCTCTGGAAACACCATATATTTT. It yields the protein CASSVVGHSSGNTIYF.

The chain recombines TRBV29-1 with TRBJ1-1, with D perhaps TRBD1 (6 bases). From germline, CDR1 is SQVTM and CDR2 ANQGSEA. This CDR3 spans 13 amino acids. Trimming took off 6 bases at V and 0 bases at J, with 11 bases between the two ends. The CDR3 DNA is TGCAGCGTCGCAAGGGGGTTGAACACTGAAGCTTTCTTT. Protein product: CSVARGLNTEAFF.

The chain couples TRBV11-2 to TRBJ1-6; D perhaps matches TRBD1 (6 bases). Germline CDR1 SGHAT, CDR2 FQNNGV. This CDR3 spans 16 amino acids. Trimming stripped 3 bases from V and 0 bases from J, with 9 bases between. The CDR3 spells CASSLGAGSYNSPLHF. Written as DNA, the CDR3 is TGTGCCAGCAGCTTGGGGGCGGGCTCCTATAATTCACCCCTCCACTTT.

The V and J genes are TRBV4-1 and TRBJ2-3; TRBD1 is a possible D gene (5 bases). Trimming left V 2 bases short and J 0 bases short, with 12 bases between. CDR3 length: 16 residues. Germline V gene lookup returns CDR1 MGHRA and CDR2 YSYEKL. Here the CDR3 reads CASSQTDSFSTDTQYF. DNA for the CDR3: TGCGCCAGCAGCCAAACAGACAGTTTTAGCACAGATACGCAGTATTTT.

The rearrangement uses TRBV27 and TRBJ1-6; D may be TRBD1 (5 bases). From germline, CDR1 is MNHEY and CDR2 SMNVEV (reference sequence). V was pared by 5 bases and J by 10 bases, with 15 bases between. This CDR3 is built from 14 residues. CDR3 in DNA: TGTGCCAGCAGTGTAGGACAAGTAAACTCACCCCTCCACTTT. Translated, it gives CASSVGQVNSPLHF.

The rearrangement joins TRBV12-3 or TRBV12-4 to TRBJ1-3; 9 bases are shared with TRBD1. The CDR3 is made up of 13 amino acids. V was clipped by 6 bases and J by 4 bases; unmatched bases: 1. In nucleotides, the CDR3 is TGTGCCAGCAGGACAGGGGGAGGAAACACCATATATTTT. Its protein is CASRTGGGNTIYF.

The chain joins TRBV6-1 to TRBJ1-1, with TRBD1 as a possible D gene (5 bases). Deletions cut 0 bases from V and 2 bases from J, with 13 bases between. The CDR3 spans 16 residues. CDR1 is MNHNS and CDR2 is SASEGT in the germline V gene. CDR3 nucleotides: TGTGCCAGCAGTGAAGCGCTTCAGGGCGCCAACACTGAAGCTTTCTTT. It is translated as CASSEALQGANTEAFF.

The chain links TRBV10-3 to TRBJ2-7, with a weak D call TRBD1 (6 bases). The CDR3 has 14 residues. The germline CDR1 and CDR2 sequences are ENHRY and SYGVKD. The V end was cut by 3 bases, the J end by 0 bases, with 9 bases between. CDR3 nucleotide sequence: TGTGCCATCAGTGATCTGGGGGCCTCCTACGAGCAGTACTTC. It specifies CAISDLGASYEQYF.

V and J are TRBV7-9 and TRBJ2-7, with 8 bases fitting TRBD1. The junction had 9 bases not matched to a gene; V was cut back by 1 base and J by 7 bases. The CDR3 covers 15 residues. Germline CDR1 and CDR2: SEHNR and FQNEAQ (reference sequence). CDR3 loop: CASSLGSRTGSEQYF. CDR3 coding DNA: TGTGCCAGCAGCTTAGGGTCCCGGACAGGGTCGGAGCAGTACTTC.

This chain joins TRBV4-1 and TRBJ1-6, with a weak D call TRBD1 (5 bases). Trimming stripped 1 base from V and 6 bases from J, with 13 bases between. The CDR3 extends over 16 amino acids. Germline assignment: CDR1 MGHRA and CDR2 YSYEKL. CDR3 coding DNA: TGCGCCAGCAGCCAAGGCAGGGCGTGGGGTAATTCACCCCTCCACTTT. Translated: CASSQGRAWGNSPLHF.

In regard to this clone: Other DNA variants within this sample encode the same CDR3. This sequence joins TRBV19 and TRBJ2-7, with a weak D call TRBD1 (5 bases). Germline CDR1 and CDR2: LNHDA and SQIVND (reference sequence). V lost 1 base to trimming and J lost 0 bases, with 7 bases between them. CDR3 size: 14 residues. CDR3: CASSIARDSYEQYF. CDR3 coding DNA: TGTGCCAGTAGTATAGCCAGGGACTCCTACGAGCAGTACTTC.

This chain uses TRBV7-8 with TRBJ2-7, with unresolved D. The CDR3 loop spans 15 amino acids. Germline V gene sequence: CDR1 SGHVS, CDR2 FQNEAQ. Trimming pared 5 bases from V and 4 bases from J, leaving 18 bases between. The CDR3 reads CASSPQMRGSYEQYF. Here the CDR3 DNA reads TGTGCCAGCAGCCCCCAAATGAGAGGATCATACGAGCAGTACTTC.

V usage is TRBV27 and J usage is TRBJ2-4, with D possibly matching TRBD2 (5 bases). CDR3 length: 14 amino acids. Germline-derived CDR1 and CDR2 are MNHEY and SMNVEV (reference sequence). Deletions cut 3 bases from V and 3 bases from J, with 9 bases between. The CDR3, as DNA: TGTGCCAGCAGTTTTGGAGGAAACAAAAACATTCAGTACTTC. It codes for CASSFGGNKNIQYF.

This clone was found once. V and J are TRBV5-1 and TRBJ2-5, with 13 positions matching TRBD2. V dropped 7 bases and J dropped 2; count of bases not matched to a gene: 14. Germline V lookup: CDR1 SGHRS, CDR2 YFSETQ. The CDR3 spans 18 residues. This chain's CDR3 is CASVLGRRTSGSQETQYF. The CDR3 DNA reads TGCGCCAGCGTGCTAGGCAGAAGGACTAGCGGGAGTCAAGAGACCCAGTACTTC.